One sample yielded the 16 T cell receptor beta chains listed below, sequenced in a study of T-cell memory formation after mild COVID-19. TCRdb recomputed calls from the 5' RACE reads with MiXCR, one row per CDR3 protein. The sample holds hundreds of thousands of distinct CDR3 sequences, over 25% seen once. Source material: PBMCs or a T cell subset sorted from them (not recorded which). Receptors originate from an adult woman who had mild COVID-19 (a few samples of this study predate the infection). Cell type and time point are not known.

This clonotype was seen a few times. CDR3 amino acids: CASSYLDQETQYF. The DNA of the CDR3 is TGTGCCAGCAGTTACTTGGATCAAGAGACCCAGTACTTC. The chain recombines TRBV6-5 with TRBJ2-5; no reliable D call. Germline V gene data show CDR1 as MNHEY and CDR2 as SVGAGI. V was cut by 1 base and J by 2 bases, with 5 bases left in between. This CDR3 spans 13 amino acids.

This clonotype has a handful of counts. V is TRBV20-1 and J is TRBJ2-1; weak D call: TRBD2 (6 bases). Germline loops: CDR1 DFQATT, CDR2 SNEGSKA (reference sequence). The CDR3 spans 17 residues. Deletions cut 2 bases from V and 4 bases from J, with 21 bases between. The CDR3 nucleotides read TGCAGTGCTAGACCTAAGTTTTGGGTAGCGGAATACAATGAGCAGTTCTTC. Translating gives CSARPKFWVAEYNEQFF.

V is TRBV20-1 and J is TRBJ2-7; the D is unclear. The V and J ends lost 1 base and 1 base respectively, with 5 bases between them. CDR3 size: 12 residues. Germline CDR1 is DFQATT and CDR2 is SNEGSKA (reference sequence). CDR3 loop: CSARGHSYEQYF. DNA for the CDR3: TGCAGTGCTAGAGGACATTCCTACGAGCAGTACTTC.

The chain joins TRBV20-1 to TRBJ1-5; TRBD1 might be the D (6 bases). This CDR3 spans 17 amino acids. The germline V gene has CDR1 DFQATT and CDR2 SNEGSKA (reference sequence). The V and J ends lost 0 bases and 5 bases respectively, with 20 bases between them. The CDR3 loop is CSARDSSKRGFDQPQHF. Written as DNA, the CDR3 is TGCAGTGCTAGAGATAGTAGTAAGAGGGGGTTTGATCAGCCCCAGCATTTT.

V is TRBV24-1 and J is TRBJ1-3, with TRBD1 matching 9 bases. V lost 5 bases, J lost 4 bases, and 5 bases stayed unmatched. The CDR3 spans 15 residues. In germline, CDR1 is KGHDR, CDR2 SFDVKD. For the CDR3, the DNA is TGTGCCACCAGTGCCGGGACAGGGCCAGGAAACACCATATATTTT. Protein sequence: CATSAGTGPGNTIYF.

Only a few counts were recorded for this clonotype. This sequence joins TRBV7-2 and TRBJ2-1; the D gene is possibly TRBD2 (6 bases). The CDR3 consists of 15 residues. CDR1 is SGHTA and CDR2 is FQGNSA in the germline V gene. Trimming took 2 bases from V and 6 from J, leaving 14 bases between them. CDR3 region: CASSLRVGRSNEQFF. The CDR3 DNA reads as TGTGCCAGCAGCTTAAGGGTCGGGAGAAGCAATGAGCAGTTCTTC.

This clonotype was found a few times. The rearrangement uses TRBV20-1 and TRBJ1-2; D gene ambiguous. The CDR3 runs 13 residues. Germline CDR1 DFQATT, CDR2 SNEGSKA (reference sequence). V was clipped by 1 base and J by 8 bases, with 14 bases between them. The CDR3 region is CSARAPGPGGYTF. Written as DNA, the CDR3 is TGCAGTGCTAGAGCCCCCGGGCCTGGCGGCTACACCTTC.

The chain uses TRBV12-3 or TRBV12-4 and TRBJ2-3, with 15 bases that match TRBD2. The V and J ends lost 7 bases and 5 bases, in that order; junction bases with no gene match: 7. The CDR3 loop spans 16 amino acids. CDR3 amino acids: CASTLGLAGGGDTQYF. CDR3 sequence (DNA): TGTGCCAGCACCTTGGGACTAGCGGGGGGCGGAGATACGCAGTATTTT.

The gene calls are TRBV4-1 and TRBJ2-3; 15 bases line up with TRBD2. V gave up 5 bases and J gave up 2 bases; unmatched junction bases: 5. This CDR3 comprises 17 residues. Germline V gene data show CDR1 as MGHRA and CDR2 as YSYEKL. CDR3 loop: CASSSGLAGGPTDTQYF. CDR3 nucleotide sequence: TGCGCCAGCAGCTCCGGACTAGCGGGAGGGCCCACAGATACGCAGTATTTT.

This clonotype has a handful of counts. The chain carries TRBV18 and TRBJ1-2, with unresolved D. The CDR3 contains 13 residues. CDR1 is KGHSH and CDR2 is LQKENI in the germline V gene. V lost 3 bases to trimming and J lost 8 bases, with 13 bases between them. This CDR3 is CASSPVDPDGYTF. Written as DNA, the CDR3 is TGTGCCAGCTCACCGGTGGACCCAGACGGCTACACCTTC. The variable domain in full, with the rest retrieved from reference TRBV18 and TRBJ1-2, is NAGVMQNPRHLVRRRGQEARLRCSPMKGHSHVYWYRQLPEEGLKFMVYLQKENIIDESGMPKERFSAEFPKEGPSILRIQQVVRGDSAAYFCASSPVDPDGYTFGSGTRLTVV.

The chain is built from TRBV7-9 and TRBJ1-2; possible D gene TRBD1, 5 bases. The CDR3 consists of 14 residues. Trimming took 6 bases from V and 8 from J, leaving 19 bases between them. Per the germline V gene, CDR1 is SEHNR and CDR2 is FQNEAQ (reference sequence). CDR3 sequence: CASSPDRDLKGYTF. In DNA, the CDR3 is TGTGCCAGCAGTCCTGACAGAGACCTCAAGGGCTACACCTTC. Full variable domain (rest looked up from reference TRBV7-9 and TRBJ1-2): DTGVSQNPRHKITKRGQNVTFRCDPISEHNRLYWYRQTLGQGPEFLTYFQNEAQLEKSRLLSDRFSAERPKGSFSTLEIQRTEQGDSAMYLCASSPDRDLKGYTFGSGTRLTVV.

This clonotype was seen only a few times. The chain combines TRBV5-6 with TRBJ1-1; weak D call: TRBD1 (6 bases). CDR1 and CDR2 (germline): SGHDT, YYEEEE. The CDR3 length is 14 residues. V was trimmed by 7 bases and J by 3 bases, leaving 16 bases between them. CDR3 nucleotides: TGTGCCAGCCTAACAGGGCCAGCGGACACTGAAGCTTTCTTT. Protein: CASLTGPADTEAFF.

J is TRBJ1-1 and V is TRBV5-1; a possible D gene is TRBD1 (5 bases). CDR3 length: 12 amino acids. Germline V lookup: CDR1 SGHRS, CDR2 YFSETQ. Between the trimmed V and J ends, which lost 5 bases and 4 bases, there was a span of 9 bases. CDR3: CASSGDGTEAFF. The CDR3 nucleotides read TGCGCCAGCAGTGGGGACGGCACTGAAGCTTTCTTT.

The CDR3 loop reads CASSRTAKNNEQFF. CDR3 coding DNA: TGTGCCAGCAGCCGGACTGCTAAAAACAATGAGCAGTTCTTC. The J gene is TRBJ2-1, the V gene TRBV14, with D maybe TRBD2 (5 bases). The V gene's germline CDR1 is SGHDN and CDR2 FVKESK. The CDR3 is made up of 14 amino acids. V lost 4 bases and J 5 bases, leaving 12 bases between the germline ends. Full variable domain (remainder filled in from reference TRBV14 and TRBJ2-1): EAGVTQFPSHSVIEKGQTVTLRCDPISGHDNLYWYRRVMGKEIKFLLHFVKESKQDESGMPNNRFLAERTGGTYSTLKVQPAELEDSGVYFCASSRTAKNNEQFFGPGTRLTVL.

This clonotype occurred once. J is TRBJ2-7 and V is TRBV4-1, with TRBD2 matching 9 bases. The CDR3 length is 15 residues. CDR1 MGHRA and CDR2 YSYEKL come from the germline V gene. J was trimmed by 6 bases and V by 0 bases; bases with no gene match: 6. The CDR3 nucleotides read TGCGCCAGCAGCCAAGAGCGCGGGGGGGCCCCCGAGCAGTACTTC. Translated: CASSQERGGAPEQYF.

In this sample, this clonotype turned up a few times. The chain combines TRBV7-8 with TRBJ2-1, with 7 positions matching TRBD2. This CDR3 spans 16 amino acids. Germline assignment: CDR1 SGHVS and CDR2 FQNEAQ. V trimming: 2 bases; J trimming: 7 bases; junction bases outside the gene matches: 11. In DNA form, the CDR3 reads TGTGCCAGCAGCTTAAGGCCCCTAGCGGAGAGGAATGAGCAGTTCTTC. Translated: CASSLRPLAERNEQFF.